This TCR beta chain stems from a study of cytomegalovirus exposure and HLA in healthy donors. Study observations and caveats: It was reported that the classifier diagnosed cytomegalovirus status with high specificity and sensitivity in both the original and validation cohorts.

The study ran its PCR with 60 Vbeta and 13 Jbeta primers. Using immunoSEQ multiplex PCR, the repertoire was profiled, and TCRdb retains in-frame clones only, with some absent. The sample has about 120,000 clones, around 77% seen once. Trimming shortened V by 3 bases and J by 0 bases, and 12 bases separated the two germline ends. CDR1 and CDR2 from the germline V gene are LGHNA and YNFKEQ. This CDR3 has 16 residues. Concerning this clone itself: The target antigen is unknown.

The source material was PBMCs. This sequence joins TRBV4-2 and TRBJ1-3; D call uncertain. The sequence derives from a man between 18 and 35 years old in good health and CMV-seropositive. In DNA form, the CDR3 reads TGTGCCAGCAGCCAGTCCTTCAGTGACTCTGGAAACACCATATATTTT. Amino acid sequence: CASSQSFSDSGNTIYF.